This T cell receptor (beta chain) was recovered during a study of cytomegalovirus exposure and HLA in healthy donors. Study outcomes and limitations: Immune exposure data for these donors was limited to CMV serostatus.

Researchers ran the PCR with 60 Vbeta and 13 Jbeta primers. The data were produced by immunoSEQ multiplex PCR, yet TCRdb's version contains in-frame clones alone and is incomplete. Of hundreds of thousands of clones detected, more than 65% appear once; the ten largest clones hold 1.8%. The V end was cut by 4 bases, the J end by 0 bases, with 13 bases between. Germline V gene sequence: CDR1 GTSNPN, CDR2 SVGIG (reference sequence). The CDR3 has 14 amino acids. With respect to this clone: What it binds is not known.

Sample: PBMCs. V usage is TRBV30 and J usage is TRBJ2-7; D is possibly TRBD1 (6 bases). The source of this sequence is a woman aged 25 to 39 in good health and CMV-seronegative. In DNA, the CDR3 is TGTGCCTGGATGGGCAGGGGAAACTCCTACGAGCAGTACTTC. Its protein product is CAWMGRGNSYEQYF.